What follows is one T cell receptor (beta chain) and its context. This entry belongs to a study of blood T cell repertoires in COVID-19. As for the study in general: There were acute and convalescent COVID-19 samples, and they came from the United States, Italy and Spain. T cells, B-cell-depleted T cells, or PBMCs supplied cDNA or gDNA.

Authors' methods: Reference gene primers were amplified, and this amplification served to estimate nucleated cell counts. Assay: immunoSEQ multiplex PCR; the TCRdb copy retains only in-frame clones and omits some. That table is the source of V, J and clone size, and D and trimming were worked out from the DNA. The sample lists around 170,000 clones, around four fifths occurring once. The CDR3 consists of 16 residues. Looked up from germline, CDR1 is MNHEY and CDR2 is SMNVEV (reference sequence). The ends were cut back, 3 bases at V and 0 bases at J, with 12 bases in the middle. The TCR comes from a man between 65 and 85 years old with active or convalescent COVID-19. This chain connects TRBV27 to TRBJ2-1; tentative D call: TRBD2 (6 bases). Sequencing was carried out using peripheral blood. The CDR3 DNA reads TGTGCCAGCAGTTTTGGAGGGTCCAACTCCTACAATGAGCAGTTCTTC. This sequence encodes CASSFGGSNSYNEQFF.